This entry describes one T cell receptor (beta chain). Its cognate antigen is unknown. The library protocol tagged individual cDNA molecules with unique molecular identifiers. TCRdb re-analysed the 5' RACE reads in MiXCR, keeping a single row per CDR3 protein. The data show 77,000 or so distinct CDR3 sequences, approximately 14% seen once. This sample is part of a study of early T cells in non-severe SARS-CoV-2 infection. The overall study: Chains from this unsorted whole-blood bulk RNA could not be paired.

Study results and caveats: The study's VDJdb matching favored anti-spike CD8 responses and missed private and CD4 specificities.

Trimming cost V 4 bases and J 0 bases; bases outside gene matches: 3. This CDR3 is 16 amino acids long. Germline CDR1 and CDR2: SGHNT and YYREEE (reference sequence). The V and J genes are TRBV5-4 and TRBJ2-2, with 10 bases fitting TRBD2. This receptor was identified in an adult who was a healthcare worker with PCR-confirmed SARS-CoV-2 infection or an uninfected control (not recorded which). Material: whole blood, obtained at baseline. CDR3 bases: TGTGCCAGCAGCCTTGGACTAGCGGCGAACACCGGGGAGCTGTTTTTT. It codes for CASSLGLAANTGELFF.